These T cell receptor beta chains were read from a single sample in a study of blood T cell repertoires in COVID-19. Sequencing used immunoSEQ multiplex PCR; TCRdb keeps in-frame clones, though not all of them. The data show 220,000 or so clones, 65% to 85% seen once. Sequenced input: PBMCs or T cells enriched from blood (not recorded which). The receptors shown here come from a woman aged 55-69 years who had recovered from COVID-19. The CDR3 runs from the conserved cysteine through the conserved F or W. A D gene is named only where the DNA matches it firmly. Clone size, where shown, is once, few, many, or a class for clones that have expanded.

V gene	CDR3 length	D gene	clone size	J gene	CDR3 DNA	CDR3 protein
TRBV5-1	14	TRBD2	few	TRBJ2-7	TGCGCCAGCTGCCGGACTAGCGGGATTGACGAGCAGTACTTC	CASCRTSGIDEQYF
TRBV7-8	15	NA	NA	TRBJ2-1	TGTGCCAGCAGCTCTTCCGGGACAAGAAACAATGAGCAGTTCTTC	CASSSSGTRNNEQFF
TRBV10-3	18	NA	NA	TRBJ2-1	TGTGCCACCGACAGGGGGCTAGCGGGACCCGCCGGCTACAATGAGCAGTTCTTC	CATDRGLAGPAGYNEQFF
TRBV29-1	11	TRBD1	NA	TRBJ1-1	TGCAGCGTCCGGACAGGGGGCCTAGCTTTCTTT	CSVRTGGLAFF
TRBV3-1/TRBV3-2	17	TRBD2	NA	TRBJ2-3	TGTGCCAGCAGCCACTATCTAGCGGGGGGACAGGGAGATACGCAGTATTTT	CASSHYLAGGQGDTQYF
TRBV3-1/TRBV3-2	15	TRBD1	NA	TRBJ1-2	TGTGCCAGCAGCCCCTCAGACAGGGCCGGCTATGGCTACACCTTC	CASSPSDRAGYGYTF
TRBV12-3/TRBV12-4	12	NA	NA	TRBJ1-5	TGTGCCAGCAGTTTAGGGCACCAGCCCCAGCATTTT	CASSLGHQPQHF
TRBV11-1	14	TRBD1	few	TRBJ2-7	TGTGCCAGCAGCCCGGACAGGTCCAACCACGAGCAGTACTTC	CASSPDRSNHEQYF
TRBV7-9	15	NA	NA	TRBJ1-4	TGTGCCAGCAGCTTAGTGGCCGCAACTAATGAAAAACTGTTTTTT	CASSLVAATNEKLFF
TRBV6-5	13	NA	NA	TRBJ2-1	TGTGCCAGCAGTTATGGCGGGTACAATGAGCAGTTCTTC	CASSYGGYNEQFF
TRBV12-3/TRBV12-4	13	TRBD1	NA	TRBJ1-2	TGTGCCAGCAGTCTGGGGACAGGGGTCGGCTACACCTTC	CASSLGTGVGYTF
TRBV6-2/TRBV6-3	16	TRBD1	NA	TRBJ2-7	TGTGCCAGCAGTTCCACCGGGACAGGCTGGTCCTACGAGCAGTACTTC	CASSSTGTGWSYEQYF
TRBV6-5	15	NA	NA	TRBJ2-7	TGTGCCAGCAGTTACAACACAGGGCCCGGGGTCGAGCAGTACTTC	CASSYNTGPGVEQYF
TRBV27	12	NA	NA	TRBJ1-1	TGTGCCAGCAGCCAGCGGAACACTGAAGCTTTCTTT	CASSQRNTEAFF
TRBV11-2	12	TRBD2	NA	TRBJ2-1	TGTGCCAGCAGCTTGGCGGGGGGGGAGCAGTTCTTC	CASSLAGGEQFF
TRBV19	15	NA	once	TRBJ2-5	TGTGCCAGTAGTACAAGGACAGAAAGCCAAGAGACCCAGTACTTC	CASSTRTESQETQYF
TRBV29-1	13	NA	once	TRBJ1-1	TGCAGCGTTGAACAGGGTGGGAACACTGAAGCTTTCTTT	CSVEQGGNTEAFF
TRBV5-1	14	TRBD1	NA	TRBJ2-2	TGCGCCAGCAGCCGGGACAGGGGGGGCGGGGAGCTGTTTTTT	CASSRDRGGGELFF
TRBV2	15	TRBD1	NA	TRBJ1-6	TGTGCCAGCAGAGAACAGGGGGCAAGAAATTCACCCCTCCACTTT	CASREQGARNSPLHF
TRBV19	15	TRBD1	NA	TRBJ1-4	TGTGCCAGTAGTACCCGGACAGGGGTGAATGAAAAACTGTTTTTT	CASSTRTGVNEKLFF
TRBV4-3	15	NA	NA	TRBJ1-1	TGCGCCAGCAGCCGAACCGGGACACTCGACACTGAAGCTTTCTTT	CASSRTGTLDTEAFF
TRBV6-2/TRBV6-3	12	NA	NA	TRBJ2-5	TGTGCCAGCAGTTCTATACAAGAGACCCAGTACTTC	CASSSIQETQYF
TRBV19	15	NA	NA	TRBJ1-2	TGTGCCAGTAGTATAGCGCCGGCAGTAGCCTATGGCTACACCTTC	CASSIAPAVAYGYTF
TRBV10-3	13	TRBD1	NA	TRBJ1-1	TGTGCCATCAGGGGGCTTCAGGGGGCCGAAGCTTTCTTT	CAIRGLQGAEAFF
TRBV15	16	TRBD1	NA	TRBJ2-6	TGTGCCACCAGCAGTGACAGGGGGTATGGGGCCAACGTCCTGACTTTC	CATSSDRGYGANVLTF
TRBV6-2/TRBV6-3	13	NA	NA	TRBJ2-1	TGTGCCAGCAGTTACCAGGGTTGGGATGAGCAGTTCTTC	CASSYQGWDEQFF
TRBV5-4	16	TRBD1	NA	TRBJ2-5	TGTGCCAGCAGCCCACCAGGGGGCTGGCACCAAGAGACCCAGTACTTC	CASSPPGGWHQETQYF
TRBV23-1	16	NA	NA	TRBJ2-2	TGCGCCAGCAGTCAATTCAGGGTCGCGAACACCGGGGAGCTGTTTTTT	CASSQFRVANTGELFF
TRBV2	14	NA	NA	TRBJ2-5	TGTGCCAGCACCCTGAGGAGGCAGACAGAGACCCAGTACTTC	CASTLRRQTETQYF
TRBV5-1	14	NA	NA	TRBJ1-1	TGCGCCAGCAGCCAGGACAGATTGAACACTGAAGCTTTCTTT	CASSQDRLNTEAFF
TRBV6-4	14	NA	NA	TRBJ2-2	TGTGCCAGCAGTACTGACAGAAACACCGGGGAGCTGTTTTTT	CASSTDRNTGELFF
TRBV6-2/TRBV6-3	21	TRBD2	NA	TRBJ2-7	TGTGCCAGCAGTTACACACCCCCGGGACCCGTGAGCGGGAGGGCCTCCTACGAGCAGTACTTC	CASSYTPPGPVSGRASYEQYF
TRBV3-1/TRBV3-2	13	NA	NA	TRBJ1-2	TGTGCCAGCAGCCAAGATCTCCTCTATGGCTACACCTTC	CASSQDLLYGYTF
TRBV19	15	TRBD2	few	TRBJ2-5	TGTGCCAGTAGAGGGACTAGCGATTGGCAAGAGACCCAGTACTTC	CASRGTSDWQETQYF
TRBV3-1/TRBV3-2	16	TRBD2	NA	TRBJ2-3	TGTGCCAGCAGCCAACCTAGCGGGAGTGGTGCAGATACGCAGTATTTT	CASSQPSGSGADTQYF
TRBV19	14	NA	NA	TRBJ1-6	TGTGCCAGTAAATCAGGGGCGCACAATTCACCCCTCCACTTT	CASKSGAHNSPLHF
TRBV11-2	15	TRBD1	NA	TRBJ2-2	TGTGCCAGCAGCGTCGACAGGGGGGGTACCGGGGAGCTGTTTTTT	CASSVDRGGTGELFF
TRBV12-5	14	TRBD1	NA	TRBJ2-3	TGTGCTAGTGGTTTACAGGGGGCCCCAGATACGCAGTATTTT	CASGLQGAPDTQYF
TRBV25-1	15	NA	NA	TRBJ2-5	TGTGCCAGCAGTGACATGAAGACAGTACAAGAGACCCAGTACTTC	CASSDMKTVQETQYF
TRBV5-1	15	TRBD1	NA	TRBJ2-7	TGCGCCAGCAGCGCCGGGACAGGGCATTTTTTCGAGCAGTACTTC	CASSAGTGHFFEQYF
TRBV4-1	16	TRBD1	NA	TRBJ1-1	TGCGCCAGCAGCCTAGGAGTGGGACAGGTTTCCACTGAAGCTTTCTTT	CASSLGVGQVSTEAFF
TRBV9	17	TRBD1	NA	TRBJ1-3	TGTGCCAGCAGCCCCCGTGTTCGGGACAGCTCTGGAAACACCATATATTTT	CASSPRVRDSSGNTIYF
TRBV12-3/TRBV12-4	13	NA	NA	TRBJ1-2	TGTGCCAGCAGTTTAAAAGACAGTGGCGGCTACACCTTC	CASSLKDSGGYTF
TRBV6-5	15	TRBD1	NA	TRBJ2-2	TGTGCCAGCAGTTATTCCAGGGGGCCCACCGGGGAGCTGTTTTTT	CASSYSRGPTGELFF
TRBV2	16	TRBD1	NA	TRBJ2-3	TGTGCCAGCACGCCCGGACGGACAGGGGTTACAGATACGCAGTATTTT	CASTPGRTGVTDTQYF
TRBV27	17	NA	NA	TRBJ1-6	TGTGCCAGCAGTTCCAGGCTCCAGAGCTCCTATAATTCACCCCTCCACTTT	CASSSRLQSSYNSPLHF